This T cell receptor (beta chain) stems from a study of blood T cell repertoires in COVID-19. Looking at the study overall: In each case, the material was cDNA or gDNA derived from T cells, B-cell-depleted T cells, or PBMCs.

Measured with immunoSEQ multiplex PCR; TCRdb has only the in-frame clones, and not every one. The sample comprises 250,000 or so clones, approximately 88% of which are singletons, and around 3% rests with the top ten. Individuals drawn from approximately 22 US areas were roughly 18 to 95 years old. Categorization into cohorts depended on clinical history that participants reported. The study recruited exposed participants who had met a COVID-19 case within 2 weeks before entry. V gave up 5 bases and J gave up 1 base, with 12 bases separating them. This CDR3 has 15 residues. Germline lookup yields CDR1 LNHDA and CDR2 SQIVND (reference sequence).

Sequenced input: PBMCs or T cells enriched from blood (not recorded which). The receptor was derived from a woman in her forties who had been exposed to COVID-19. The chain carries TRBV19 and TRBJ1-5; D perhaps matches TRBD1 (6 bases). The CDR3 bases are TGTGCCAGTAGTTGGGGGACACCGAGCAATCAGCCCCAGCATTTT. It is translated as CASSWGTPSNQPQHF. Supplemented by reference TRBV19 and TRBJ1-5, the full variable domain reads DGGITQSPKYLFRKEGQNVTLSCEQNLNHDAMYWYRQDPGQGLRLIYYSQIVNDFQKGDIAEGYSVSREKKESFPLTVTSAQKNPTAFYLCASSWGTPSNQPQHFGDGTRLSIL.